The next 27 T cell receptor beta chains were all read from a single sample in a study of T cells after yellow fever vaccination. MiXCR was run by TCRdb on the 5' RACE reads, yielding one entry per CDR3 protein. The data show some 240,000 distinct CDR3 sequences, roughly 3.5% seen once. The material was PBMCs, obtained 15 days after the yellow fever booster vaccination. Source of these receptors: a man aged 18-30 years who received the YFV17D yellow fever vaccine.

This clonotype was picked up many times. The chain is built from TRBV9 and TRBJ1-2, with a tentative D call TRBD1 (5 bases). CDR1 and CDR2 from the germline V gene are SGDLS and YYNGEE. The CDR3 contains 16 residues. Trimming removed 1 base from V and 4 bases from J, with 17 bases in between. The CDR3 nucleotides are TGTGCCAGCAGCGTAAGAGCGTCTCAGGGTCCCTATGGCTACACCTTC. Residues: CASSVRASQGPYGYTF.

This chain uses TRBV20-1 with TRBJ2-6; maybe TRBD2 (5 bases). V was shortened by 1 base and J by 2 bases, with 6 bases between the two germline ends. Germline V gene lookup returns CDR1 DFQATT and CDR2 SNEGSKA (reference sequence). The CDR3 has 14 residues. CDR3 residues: CSARVEAGANVLTF. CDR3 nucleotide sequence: TGCAGTGCTAGAGTGGAGGCTGGGGCCAACGTCCTGACTTTC.

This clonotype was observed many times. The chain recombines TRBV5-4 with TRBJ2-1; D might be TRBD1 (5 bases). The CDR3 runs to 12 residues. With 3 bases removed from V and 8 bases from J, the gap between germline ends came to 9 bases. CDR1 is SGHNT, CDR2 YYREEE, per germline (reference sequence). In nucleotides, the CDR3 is TGTGCCAGCAGCTCCCCCAGGGATGAGCAGTTCTTC. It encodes CASSSPRDEQFF.

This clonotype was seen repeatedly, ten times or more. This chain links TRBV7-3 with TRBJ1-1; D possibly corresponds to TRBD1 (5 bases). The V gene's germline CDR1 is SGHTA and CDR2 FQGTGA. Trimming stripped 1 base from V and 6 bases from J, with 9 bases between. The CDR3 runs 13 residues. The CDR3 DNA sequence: TGTGCCAGCAGCTTAAGCGGGGGGGCTGAAGCTTTCTTT. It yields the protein CASSLSGGAEAFF. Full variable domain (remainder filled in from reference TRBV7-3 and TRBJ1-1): GAGVSQTPSNKVTEKGKYVELRCDPISGHTALYWYRQSLGQGPEFLIYFQGTGAADDSGLPNDRFFAVRPEGSVSTLKIQRTERGDSAVYLCASSLSGGAEAFFGQGTRLTVV.

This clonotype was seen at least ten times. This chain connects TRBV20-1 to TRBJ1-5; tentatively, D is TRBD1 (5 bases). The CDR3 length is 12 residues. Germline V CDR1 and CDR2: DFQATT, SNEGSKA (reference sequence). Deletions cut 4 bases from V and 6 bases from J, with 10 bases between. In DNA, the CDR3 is TGCAGTGCTAATTATCAGGGTCAGCCCCAGCATTTT. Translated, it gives CSANYQGQPQHF.

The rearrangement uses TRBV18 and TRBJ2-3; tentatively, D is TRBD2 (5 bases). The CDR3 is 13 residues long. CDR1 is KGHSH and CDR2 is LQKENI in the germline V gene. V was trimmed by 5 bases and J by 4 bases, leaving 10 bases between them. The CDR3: CASSTTRADTQYF. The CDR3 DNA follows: TGTGCCAGCTCAACGACGAGGGCAGATACGCAGTATTTT.

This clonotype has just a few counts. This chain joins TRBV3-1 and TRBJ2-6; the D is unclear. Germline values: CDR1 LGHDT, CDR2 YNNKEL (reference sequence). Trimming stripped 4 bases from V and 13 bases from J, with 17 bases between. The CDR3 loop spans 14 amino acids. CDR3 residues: CASSPRRARGVLTF. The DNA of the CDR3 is TGTGCCAGCAGCCCACGACGGGCGCGCGGAGTCCTGACTTTC.

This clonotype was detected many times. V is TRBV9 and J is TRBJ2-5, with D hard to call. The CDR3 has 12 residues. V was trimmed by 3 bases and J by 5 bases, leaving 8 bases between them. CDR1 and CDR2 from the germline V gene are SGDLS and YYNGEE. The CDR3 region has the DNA TGTGCCAGCAGCGACCAGTGGGAGACCCAGTACTTC. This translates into CASSDQWETQYF.

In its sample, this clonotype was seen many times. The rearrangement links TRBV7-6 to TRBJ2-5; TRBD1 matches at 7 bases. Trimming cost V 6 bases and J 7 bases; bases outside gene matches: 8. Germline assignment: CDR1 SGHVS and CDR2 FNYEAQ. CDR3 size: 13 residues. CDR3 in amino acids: CASRPTGIATQYF. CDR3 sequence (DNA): TGTGCCAGCAGACCGACAGGGATCGCGACCCAGTACTTC.

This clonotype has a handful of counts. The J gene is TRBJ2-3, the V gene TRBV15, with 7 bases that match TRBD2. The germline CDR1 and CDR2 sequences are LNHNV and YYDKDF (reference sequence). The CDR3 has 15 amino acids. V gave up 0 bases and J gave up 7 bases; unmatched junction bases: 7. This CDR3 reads CATSRDLRGGNTQYF. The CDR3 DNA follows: TGTGCCACCAGCAGAGACCTCCGCGGGGGAAATACGCAGTATTTT. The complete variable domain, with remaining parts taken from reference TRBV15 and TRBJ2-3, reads DAMVIQNPRYQVTQFGKPVTLSCSQTLNHNVMYWYQQKSSQAPKLLFHYYDKDFNNEADTPDNFQSRRPNTSFCFLDIRSPGLGDTAMYLCATSRDLRGGNTQYFGPGTRLTVL.

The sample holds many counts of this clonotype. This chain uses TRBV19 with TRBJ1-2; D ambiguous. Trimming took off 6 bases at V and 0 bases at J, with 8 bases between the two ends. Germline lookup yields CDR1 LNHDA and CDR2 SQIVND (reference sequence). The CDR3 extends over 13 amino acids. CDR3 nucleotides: TGTGCCAGTAGCCGCGGGACTAACTATGGCTACACCTTC. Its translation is CASSRGTNYGYTF.

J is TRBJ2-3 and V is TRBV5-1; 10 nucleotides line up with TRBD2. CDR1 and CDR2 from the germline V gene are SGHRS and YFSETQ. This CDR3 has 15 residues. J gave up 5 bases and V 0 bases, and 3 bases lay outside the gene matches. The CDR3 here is CASSLAAGGQDTQYF. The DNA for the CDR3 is TGCGCCAGCAGCTTGGCAGCGGGGGGGCAAGATACGCAGTATTTT.

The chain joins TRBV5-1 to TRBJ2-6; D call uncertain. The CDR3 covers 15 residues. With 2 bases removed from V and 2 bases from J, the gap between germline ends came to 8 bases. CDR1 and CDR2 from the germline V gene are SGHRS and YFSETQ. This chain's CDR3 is CASSFFGTGANVLTF. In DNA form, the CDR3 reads TGCGCCAGCAGCTTTTTCGGAACTGGGGCCAACGTCCTGACTTTC. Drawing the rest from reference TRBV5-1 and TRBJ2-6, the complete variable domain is KAGVTQTPRYLIKTRGQQVTLSCSPISGHRSVSWYQQTPGQGLQFLFEYFSETQRNKGNFPGRFSGRQFSNSRSEMNVSTLELGDSALYLCASSFFGTGANVLTFGAGSRLTVL.

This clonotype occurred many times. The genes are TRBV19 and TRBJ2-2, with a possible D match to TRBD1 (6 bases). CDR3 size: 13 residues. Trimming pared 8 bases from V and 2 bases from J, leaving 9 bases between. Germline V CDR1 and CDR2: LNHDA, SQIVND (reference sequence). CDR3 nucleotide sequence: TGTGCCAGTGCAGGGGCTAACACCGGGGAGCTGTTTTTT. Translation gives CASAGANTGELFF.

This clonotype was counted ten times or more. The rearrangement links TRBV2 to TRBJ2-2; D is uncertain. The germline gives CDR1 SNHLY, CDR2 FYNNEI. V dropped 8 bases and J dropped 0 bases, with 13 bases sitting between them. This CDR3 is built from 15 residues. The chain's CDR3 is CASGPGGANTGELFF. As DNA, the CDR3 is TGTGCCAGCGGGCCGGGTGGGGCGAACACCGGGGAGCTGTTTTTT.

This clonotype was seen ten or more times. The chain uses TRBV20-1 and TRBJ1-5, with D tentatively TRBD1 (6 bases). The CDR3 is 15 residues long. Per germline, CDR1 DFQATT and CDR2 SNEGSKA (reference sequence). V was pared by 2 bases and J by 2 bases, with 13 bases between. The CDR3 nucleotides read TGCAGTGCTAGAAGGGGGGCGTTGGGCAATCAGCCCCAGCATTTT. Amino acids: CSARRGALGNQPQHF.

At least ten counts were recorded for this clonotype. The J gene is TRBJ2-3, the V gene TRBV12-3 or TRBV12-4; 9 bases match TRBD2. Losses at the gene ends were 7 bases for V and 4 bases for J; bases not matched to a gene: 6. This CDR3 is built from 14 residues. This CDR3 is CASMAGGISDTQYF. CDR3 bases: TGTGCCAGCATGGCGGGGGGGATTTCAGATACGCAGTATTTT.

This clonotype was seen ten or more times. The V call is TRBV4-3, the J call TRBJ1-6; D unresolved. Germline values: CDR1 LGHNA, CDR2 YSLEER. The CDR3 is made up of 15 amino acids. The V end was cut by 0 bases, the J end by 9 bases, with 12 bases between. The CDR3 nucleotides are TGCGCCAGCAGCCAAGACGGTCCGAATATTTCACCCCTCCACTTT. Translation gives CASSQDGPNISPLHF.

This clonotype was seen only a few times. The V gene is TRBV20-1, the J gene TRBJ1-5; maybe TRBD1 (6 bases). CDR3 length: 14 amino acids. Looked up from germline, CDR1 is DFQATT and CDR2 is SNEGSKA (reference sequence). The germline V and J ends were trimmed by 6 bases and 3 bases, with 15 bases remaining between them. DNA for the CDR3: TGCAGTGCCCGGGGGGCGTTCCTCAATCAGCCCCAGCATTTT. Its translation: CSARGAFLNQPQHF.

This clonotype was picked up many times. The CDR3 DNA is TGTGCCAGCAGACCCGGGACAGGGGGCCTGGAGACCCAGTACTTC. Amino acids: CASRPGTGGLETQYF. V gene TRBV6-2 or TRBV6-3 combines with J gene TRBJ2-5, with 12 nucleotides matching TRBD1. Per germline, CDR1 MNHEY and CDR2 SVGEGT. The CDR3 is 15 residues long. V shed 6 bases, J shed 5 bases, and the junction held 7 bases outside the gene matches.

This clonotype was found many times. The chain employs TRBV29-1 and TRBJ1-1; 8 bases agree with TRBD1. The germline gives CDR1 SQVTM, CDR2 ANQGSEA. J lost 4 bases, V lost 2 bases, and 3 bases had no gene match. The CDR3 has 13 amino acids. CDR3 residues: CSVETGGGTEAFF. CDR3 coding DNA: TGCAGCGTTGAAACAGGGGGTGGCACTGAAGCTTTCTTT.

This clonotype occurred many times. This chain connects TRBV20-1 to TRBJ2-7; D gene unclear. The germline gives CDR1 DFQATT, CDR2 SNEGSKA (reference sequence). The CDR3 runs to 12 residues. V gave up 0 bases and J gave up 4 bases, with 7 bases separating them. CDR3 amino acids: CSARDDSYEQYV. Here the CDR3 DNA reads TGCAGTGCTAGAGATGATTCGTACGAGCAGTACGTC.

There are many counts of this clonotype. CDR3 sequence: CASSFGQGATFYNEQFF. Here the CDR3 DNA reads TGCGCCAGCAGCTTCGGACAGGGGGCAACCTTTTACAATGAGCAGTTCTTC. V is TRBV5-1 and J is TRBJ2-1, with 11 bases aligning to TRBD1. Unmatched junction bases numbered 8, after V lost 2 bases and J lost 4 bases. This CDR3 spans 17 amino acids. Germline assignment: CDR1 SGHRS and CDR2 YFSETQ.

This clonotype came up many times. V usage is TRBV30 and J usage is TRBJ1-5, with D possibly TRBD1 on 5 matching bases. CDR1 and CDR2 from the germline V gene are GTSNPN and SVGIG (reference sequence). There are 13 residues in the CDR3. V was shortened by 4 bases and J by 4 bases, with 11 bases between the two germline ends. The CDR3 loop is CAWTDSFNQPQHF. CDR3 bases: TGTGCCTGGACTGACAGTTTTAATCAGCCCCAGCATTTT.

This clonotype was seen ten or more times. CDR3 sequence reads: CASSDGGGTTDTQYF. CDR3 nucleotides: TGTGCCAGCAGTGACGGGGGGGGGACCACAGATACGCAGTATTTT. The rearrangement joins TRBV6-4 to TRBJ2-3; TRBD2 matches at 7 bases. The CDR3 covers 15 residues. Germline lookup yields CDR1 MRHNA and CDR2 SNTAGT. Unmatched junction bases numbered 4, after V lost 2 bases and J lost 2 bases.

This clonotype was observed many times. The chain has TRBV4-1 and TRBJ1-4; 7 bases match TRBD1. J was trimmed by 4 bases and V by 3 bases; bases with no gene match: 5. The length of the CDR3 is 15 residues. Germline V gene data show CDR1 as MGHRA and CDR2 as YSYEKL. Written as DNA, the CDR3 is TGCGCCAGCAGCCATCCGGGACAGTATAATGAAAAACTGTTTTTT. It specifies CASSHPGQYNEKLFF.

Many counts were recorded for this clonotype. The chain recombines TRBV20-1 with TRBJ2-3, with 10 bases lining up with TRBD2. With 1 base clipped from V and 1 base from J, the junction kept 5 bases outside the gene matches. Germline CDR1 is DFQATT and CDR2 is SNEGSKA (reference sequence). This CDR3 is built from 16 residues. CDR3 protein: CSARGSGGDGTDTQYF. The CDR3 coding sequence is TGCAGTGCTAGAGGGAGCGGGGGGGACGGCACAGATACGCAGTATTTT.